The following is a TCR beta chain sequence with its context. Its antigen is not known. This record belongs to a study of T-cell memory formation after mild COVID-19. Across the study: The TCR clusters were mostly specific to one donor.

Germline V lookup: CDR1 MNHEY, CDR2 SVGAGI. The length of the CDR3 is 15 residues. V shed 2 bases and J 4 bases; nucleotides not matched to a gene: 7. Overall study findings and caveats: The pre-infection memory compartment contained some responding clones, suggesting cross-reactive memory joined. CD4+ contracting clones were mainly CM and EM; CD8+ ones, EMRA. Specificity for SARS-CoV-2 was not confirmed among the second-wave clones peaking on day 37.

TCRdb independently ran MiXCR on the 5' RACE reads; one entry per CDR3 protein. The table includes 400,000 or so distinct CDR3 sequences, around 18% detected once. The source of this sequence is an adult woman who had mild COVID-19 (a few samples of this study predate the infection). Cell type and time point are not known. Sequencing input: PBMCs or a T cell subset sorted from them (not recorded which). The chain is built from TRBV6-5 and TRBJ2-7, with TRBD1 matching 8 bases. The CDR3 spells CASSYDGQGFYEQYF. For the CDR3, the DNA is TGTGCCAGCAGTTACGATGGACAGGGCTTTTACGAGCAGTACTTC.